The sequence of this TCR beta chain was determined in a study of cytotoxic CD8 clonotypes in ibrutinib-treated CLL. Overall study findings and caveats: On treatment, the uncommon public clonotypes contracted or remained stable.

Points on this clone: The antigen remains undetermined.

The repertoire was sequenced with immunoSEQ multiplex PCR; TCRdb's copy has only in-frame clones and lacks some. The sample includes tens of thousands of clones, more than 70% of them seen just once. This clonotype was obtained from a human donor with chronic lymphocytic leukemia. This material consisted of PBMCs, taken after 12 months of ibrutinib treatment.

The CDR3 here is CASSDWDRVYQETQYF. The CDR3 nucleotides are TGTGCCAGCAGTGATTGGGACAGGGTGTACCAAGAGACCCAGTACTTC. The chain uses TRBV25-1 and TRBJ2-5, with 9 bases that match TRBD1. V gave up 3 bases and J gave up 0 bases; unmatched junction bases: 5. The CDR3 runs 16 residues. The germline gives CDR1 MGHDK, CDR2 SYGVNS.